Here is one T cell receptor beta chain with its context. The source of the sample is a study of identical twins. Template switching introduced a universal primer site, and the cDNA bore unique molecular identifiers. TCRdb re-derived calls from the 5' RACE reads in MiXCR, one entry per CDR3 protein. The sample holds about 550,000 distinct CDR3 sequences, 20% to 25% seen once. All of the donors were Caucasians in good health. This CDR3 spans 15 amino acids. CDR1 is KGHDR, CDR2 SFDVKD, per germline. Trimming cost V 4 bases and J 8 bases, with 17 bases left between them. The data also belong to a second study, concerning yellow fever vaccine responses in identical twins.

This TCR came from a woman in her late teens or twenties in good health. V usage is TRBV24-1 and J usage is TRBJ2-1; TRBD1 is a possible D gene (6 bases). The source material was CD4+ T cells sorted from blood. The CDR3 DNA reads TGTGCCACCAGTGACGCGTATGGACAGCTCTATGAGCAGTTCTTC. Translation: CATSDAYGQLYEQFF.